These 11 T cell receptor beta chains share one sample of origin, sequenced in a study of CD8+ T cells in alopecia areata. cDNA reverse transcribed from extracted RNA served as the sequencing template. Produced via immunoSEQ multiplex PCR; TCRdb's table is partial and in-frame only. The data show some 120,000 clones, with none appearing a single time. Sequencing was performed on lesional skin. These receptors all stem from a C3H/HeJ mouse with alopecia areata. As its MHC haplotype, the strain has H2-k.

This clone was detected only a few times. Each gene name is a mouse one. The sequenced fragment ends 4 residues before the CDR3 boundary, so the rest is inferred from the germline J gene. The chain has TRBV1 and TRBJ1-2; TRBD1 matches at 8 bases. The germline CDR1 and CDR2 sequences are NSQYPW and LRSPGD (reference sequence). The CDR3 runs to 15 residues. V lost 0 bases, J lost 4 bases, and 4 bases stayed unmatched. The covered CDR3 bases are TGCACCTGCAGTGCAGATCCAGGGGGCGGCTCC. Its translation: CTCSADPGGGS. The full CDR3 protein is CTCSADPGGGSDYTF.

This clone showed up just a few times. The gene symbols are mouse symbols. The CDR3 goes on 4 residues after the read ends, and that part is filled in from the germline J gene. The chain has TRBV13-2 and TRBJ2-3; TRBD1 aligns across 9 bases. The CDR3 consists of 16 residues. V lost 0 bases, J lost 0 bases, and 2 bases stayed unmatched. CDR1 is NNHNN and CDR2 is SYGAGS in the germline V gene (reference sequence). CDR3 region: CASGDEGTGSAETLYF. The covered CDR3 bases are TGTGCCAGCGGTGATGAGGGGACAGGGAGTGCAGAA.

Of note for this clone: These gene names are mouse names. The sequence runs out 4 residues before the end of the CDR3; the remainder is reconstructed from the germline J gene. This rearrangement joins TRBV31 to TRBJ2-3; 8 nucleotides agree with TRBD2. The CDR3 consists of 15 residues. CDR1 and CDR2 (germline): GKSSPN, SITVG. After removal of 0 bases from V and 1 base from J, the junction contained 3 bases not matched to a gene. The covered CDR3 bases are TGTGCCTGGAGTCTAGCGACTGGGGGTGCAGAA. Translated: CAWSLATGGAE. The whole CDR3 is CAWSLATGGAETLYF. Looking up the rest from reference TRBV31 and TRBJ2-3 gives the full variable domain: AQTIHQWPVAEIKAVGSPLSLGCTIKGKSSPNLYWYWQATGGTLQQLFYSITVGQVESVVQLNLSASRPKDDQFILSTEKLLLSHSGFYLCAWSLATGGAETLYFGSGTRLTVL.

About this clone: Genes and germline come from the mouse. Read sequence stops 4 residues before the CDR3 end, and the germline J gene provides the missing end. J is TRBJ2-5 and V is TRBV14, with 7 bases fitting TRBD1. Per the germline V gene, CDR1 is SGHDT and CDR2 is FRDEAV. CDR3 length equals 15 residues. J gave up 2 bases and V 4 bases, and 7 bases lay outside the gene matches. Incomplete CDR3 DNA: TGTGCCAGCAGTCCCTCCGGGACAGCCCAAGAC. Protein product: CASSPSGTAQD. In full, the CDR3 reads CASSPSGTAQDTQYF.

About this clone: Gene and germline names: mouse. The read comes to an end 4 residues before the CDR3 does, leaving the germline J gene to fill in the end. V is TRBV13-3 and J is TRBJ2-3; 9 positions agree with TRBD1. The length of the CDR3 is 15 residues. V shed 4 bases and J 3 bases; nucleotides not matched to a gene: 6. The germline V gene has CDR1 NNHDY and CDR2 SYVADS. The DNA read from the CDR3 is TGTGCCAGCAGTCCATACAGGGGGCGAGCAGAA. Amino acids: CASSPYRGRAE. The entire CDR3 is CASSPYRGRAETLYF.

This clone was observed a handful of times. The gene names given are mouse names. The DNA ends 4 residues before the CDR3 does, and the rest of the CDR3 is filled in from the germline J gene. The chain has TRBV1 and TRBJ1-1; TRBD1 is a possible D gene (5 bases). The CDR3 extends over 13 amino acids. CDR1 and CDR2 (germline): NSQYPW, LRSPGD (reference sequence). Trimming removed 3 bases from V and 4 bases from J, with 9 bases in between. The DNA read from the CDR3 is TGCACCTGCAGTGCGGGAGACAGCACA. It codes for CTCSAGDST. The CDR3, in full, reads CTCSAGDSTEVFF.

The sample holds many counts of this clone. Genes and germline are mouse. The read is 4 residues too short to cover the CDR3 end, so that end is filled in from the germline J gene. V gene TRBV1 combines with J gene TRBJ2-1; 9 bases map to TRBD1. Germline trimming cut 7 bases from V and 4 bases from J; bases unmatched to any gene: 2. CDR3 length equals 13 residues. Germline V gives CDR1 NSQYPW, CDR2 LRSPGD (reference sequence). CDR3 protein: CTCKDRGYAEQFF. The CDR3 bases that were read are TGCACCTGCAAGGACAGGGGTTATGCT.

This clone was counted between two and nine times. Genes here carry mouse names. The read gets to within 4 residues of the CDR3 end, and the germline J gene fills in the rest. The chain combines TRBV13-1 with TRBJ2-2; no clear D. Looked up from germline, CDR1 is NSHNY and CDR2 is SYGAGN. V dropped 3 bases and J dropped 0 bases, with 3 bases sitting between them. The CDR3 covers 13 residues. This chain's CDR3 is CASSVANTGQLYF. CDR3 DNA, as far as it was read: TGTGCCAGCAGTGTAGCAAACACCGGG.

This clone was counted a few times. Genes and germline are mouse. The read falls 4 residues short of the CDR3 end, and the missing part is taken from the germline J gene. V is TRBV14 and J is TRBJ2-5, with TRBD1 matching over 7 bases. CDR1 SGHDT and CDR2 FRDEAV come from the germline V gene. V shed 4 bases, J shed 2 bases, and the junction held 4 bases outside the gene matches. This CDR3 has 14 amino acids. CDR3 region: CASSRQGSQDTQYF. Partial CDR3 DNA: TGTGCCAGCAGTCGACAGGGTTCCCAAGAC.

This clone occurred a few times. The gene names given are mouse names. The CDR3 end lies 4 residues beyond the end of the read and is filled in from the germline J gene. The chain recombines TRBV13-3 with TRBJ2-1; 7 nucleotides align to TRBD1. CDR3 size: 14 residues. CDR1 and CDR2 from the germline V gene are NNHDY and SYVADS. J was trimmed by 1 base and V by 7 bases; bases with no gene match: 5. The DNA read from the CDR3 is TGTGCCAGCGTCAAGGACAGGAACTATGCT. Its translation is CASVKDRNYA. The CDR3 as a whole reads CASVKDRNYAEQFF.

In this sample, this clone turned up a few times. Mouse germline and gene names are used. The read is 4 residues too short to cover the CDR3 end, so that end is filled in from the germline J gene. This chain joins TRBV1 and TRBJ2-2; 8 positions agree with TRBD2. With V trimmed by 2 bases and J by 0 bases, 5 bases remained unmatched. CDR3 length: 17 amino acids. Germline CDR1 reads NSQYPW; CDR2 reads LRSPGD (reference sequence). CDR3 sequence reads: CTCSAPRLGSNTGQLYF. CDR3 bases read: TGCACCTGCAGTGCACCTAGACTGGGGTCAAACACCGGG.